These T cell receptor beta chains were read from a single sample in a study of blood T cell repertoires in COVID-19. TCRdb's table, derived via immunoSEQ multiplex PCR, lists solely in-frame clones and lacks some. The data contain about 100,000 clones, 85% of them singletons. The sample consisted of peripheral blood. These receptors all stem from a human donor in a cohort sampled during active COVID-19. The CDR3 runs from the conserved cysteine through the conserved F or W. Fields, in order: V gene, J gene, clone size, CDR3 length, D gene, CDR3 protein, CDR3 DNA. The D gene is left open where the match is weak. Only part of the rows carry a size: once, few, many, or a class if the clone is expanded.

>TRBV7-7|TRBJ2-2|.|17|TRBD1
CASSLGAGTGKTGELFF
TGTGCCAGCAGCTTAGGGGCCGGGACAGGGAAGACCGGGGAGCTGTTTTTT
>TRBV4-3|TRBJ1-2|.|18|.
CASSQDNRAAGGALGYTF
TGCGCCAGCAGCCAAGATAATCGGGCGGCCGGAGGAGCGCTGGGCTACACCTTC
>TRBV5-1|TRBJ1-2|.|14|.
CASSLEGRNYGYTF
TGCGCCAGCAGCTTGGAAGGGAGAAACTATGGCTACACCTTC
>TRBV6-2/TRBV6-3|TRBJ1-5|.|19|.
CASSYSLPLTKEGNQPQHF
TGTGCCAGCAGTTACAGCCTACCCCTGACAAAGGAGGGCAATCAGCCCCAGCATTTT
>TRBV4-1|TRBJ2-1|.|17|.
CASSRTGKGLGIDEQFF
TGCGCCAGCAGCCGCACAGGGAAGGGCCTAGGTATCGATGAGCAGTTCTTC
>TRBV5-1|TRBJ2-5|.|14|TRBD2
CASSLRGGQETQYF
TGCGCCAGCAGCTTACGGGGGGGCCAAGAGACCCAGTACTTC
>TRBV29-1|TRBJ1-2|.|11|.
CSVDIQGGYTF
TGCAGCGTTGATATCCAGGGTGGCTACACCTTC
>TRBV2|TRBJ2-3|.|16|TRBD2
CASRWSREPSTDTQYF
TGTGCCAGCCGTTGGTCGCGGGAGCCCTCCACAGATACGCAGTATTTT
>TRBV5-1|TRBJ2-2|.|15|.
CASSPKPSNTGELFF
TGCGCCAGCAGCCCCAAGCCGTCGAACACCGGGGAGCTGTTTTTT
>TRBV28|TRBJ2-5|.|14|.
CASTGGEVWETQYF
TGTGCCAGCACTGGAGGAGAGGTATGGGAGACCCAGTACTTC
>TRBV28|TRBJ2-1|.|15|TRBD2
CASSPGLAGGFEQFF
TGTGCCAGCAGTCCTGGACTAGCGGGAGGGTTTGAGCAGTTCTTC
>TRBV9|TRBJ2-7|.|14|.
CASSVGLGLSEQYF
TGTGCCAGCAGCGTGGGGTTGGGGCTTTCCGAGCAGTACTTC
>TRBV28|TRBJ2-5|few|15|TRBD1
CATEGDRGLGETQYF
TGTGCCACCGAGGGGGACAGGGGGCTCGGGGAGACCCAGTACTTC
>TRBV24-1|TRBJ2-3|once|14|.
CATSDPDRRDTQYF
TGTGCCACCAGTGATCCCGACCGGAGAGATACGCAGTATTTT
>TRBV28|TRBJ2-7|few|14|TRBD2
CASSHGGGPYEQYF
TGTGCCAGCAGCCACGGGGGGGGCCCCTACGAGCAGTACTTC
>TRBV19|TRBJ2-1|once|13|.
CASSIGAYNEQFF
TGTGCCAGTAGTATAGGAGCCTACAATGAGCAGTTCTTC